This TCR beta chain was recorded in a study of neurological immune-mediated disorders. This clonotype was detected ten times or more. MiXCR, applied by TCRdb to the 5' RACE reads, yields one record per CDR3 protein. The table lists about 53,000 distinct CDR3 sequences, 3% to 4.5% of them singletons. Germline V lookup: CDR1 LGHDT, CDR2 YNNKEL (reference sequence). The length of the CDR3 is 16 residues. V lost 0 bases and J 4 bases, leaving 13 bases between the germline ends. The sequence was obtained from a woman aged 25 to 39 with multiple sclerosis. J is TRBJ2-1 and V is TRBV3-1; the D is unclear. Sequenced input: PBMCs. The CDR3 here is CASSQDGGSPYNEQFF. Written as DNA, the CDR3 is TGTGCCAGCAGCCAAGATGGCGGCTCCCCATACAATGAGCAGTTCTTC.